The 4 T cell receptor beta chains below were found in one sample sequenced in a study of cytomegalovirus exposure and HLA in healthy donors. Primers included in the PCR were 60 Vbeta and 13 Jbeta primers. Using immunoSEQ multiplex PCR, the repertoire was profiled, and TCRdb retains in-frame clones only, with some absent. The sample records 65,000 to 70,000 clones, 68% being singletons. Sequencing was done on a sample of PBMCs. These receptor sequences come from a woman aged 30 to 39 in good health and CMV-seronegative.

This chain links TRBV15 with TRBJ1-5, with 10 bases identical to TRBD1. This CDR3 comprises 16 residues. Germline CDR1 is LNHNV and CDR2 is YYDKDF (reference sequence). Unmatched junction bases numbered 6, after V lost 0 bases and J lost 7 bases. The chain's CDR3 is CATSREATGGAQPQHF. The CDR3 DNA follows: TGTGCCACCAGCAGAGAAGCGACAGGGGGCGCGCAGCCCCAGCATTTT.

This chain links TRBV4-1 with TRBJ2-5; TRBD2 matches 12 bases. Trimming removed 3 bases from V and 1 base from J; junction bases left unmatched: 0. The CDR3 has 15 residues. From germline, CDR1 is MGHRA and CDR2 YSYEKL. CDR3 nucleotide sequence: TGCGCCAGCAGCCAGACTAGCGGGAGCCAAGAGACCCAGTACTTC. As protein: CASSQTSGSQETQYF.

The chain couples TRBV11-2 to TRBJ2-1; a weak D match, TRBD2 (6 bases). The V gene's germline CDR1 is SGHAT and CDR2 FQNNGV. This CDR3 is 15 amino acids long. Trimming removed 1 base from V and 2 bases from J, with 9 bases in between. CDR3 residues: CASSLASVAYNEQFF. The CDR3 region has the DNA TGTGCCAGCAGCTTAGCTAGCGTCGCCTACAATGAGCAGTTCTTC.

The V call is TRBV2, the J call TRBJ1-5; 8 nucleotides align to TRBD1. The CDR3 contains 15 residues. CDR1 is SNHLY, CDR2 FYNNEI, per germline. The ends lost 5 bases at V and 6 bases at J; junction bases unmatched: 9. This CDR3 is CASSLNSGGGQPQHF. The CDR3 DNA reads TGTGCCAGCAGTCTAAATTCAGGGGGCGGTCAGCCCCAGCATTTT.